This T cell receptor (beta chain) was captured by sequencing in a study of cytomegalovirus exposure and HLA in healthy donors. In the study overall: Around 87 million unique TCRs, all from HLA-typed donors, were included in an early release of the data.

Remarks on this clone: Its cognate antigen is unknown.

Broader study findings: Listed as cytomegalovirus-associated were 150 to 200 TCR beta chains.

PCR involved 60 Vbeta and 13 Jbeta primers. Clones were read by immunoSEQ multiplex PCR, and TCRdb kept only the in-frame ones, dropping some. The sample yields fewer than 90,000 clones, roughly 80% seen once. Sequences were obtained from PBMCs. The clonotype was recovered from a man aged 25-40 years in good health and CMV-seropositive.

For the CDR3, the DNA is TGTGCCATCAGTGATAGCACCCTAGCCCTCAATCAGCCCCAGCATTTT. It is translated as CAISDSTLALNQPQHF. The chain uses TRBV10-3 and TRBJ1-5; D is uncertain. Trimming left V 3 bases short and J 3 bases short, with 15 bases between. The germline gives CDR1 ENHRY, CDR2 SYGVKD. This CDR3 contains 16 residues.